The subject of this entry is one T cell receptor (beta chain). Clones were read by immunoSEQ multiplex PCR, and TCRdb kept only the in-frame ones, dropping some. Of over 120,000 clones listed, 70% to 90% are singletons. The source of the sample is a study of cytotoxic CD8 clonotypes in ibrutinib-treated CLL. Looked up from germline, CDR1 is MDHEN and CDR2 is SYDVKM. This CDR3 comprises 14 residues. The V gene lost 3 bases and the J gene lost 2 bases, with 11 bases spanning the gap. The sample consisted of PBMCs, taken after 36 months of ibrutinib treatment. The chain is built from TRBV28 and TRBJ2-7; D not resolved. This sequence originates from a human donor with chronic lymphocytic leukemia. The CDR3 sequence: CASSFSLATYEQYF. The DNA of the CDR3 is TGTGCCAGCAGTTTCAGCCTCGCTACCTACGAGCAGTACTTC.